This T cell receptor (beta chain) was identified during a study of T-cell reconstitution after alpha-beta-depleted transplantation in children. Construction of the TCRbeta library involved unique molecular identifiers. TCRdb processed the PCR reads anew with MiXCR; each CDR3 protein has one entry. The sample consists of about 72,000 distinct CDR3 sequences, 6% to 8% of them appearing once. This clonotype was counted at least ten times. V lost 6 bases to trimming and J lost 2 bases, with 11 bases between them. The CDR3 is 13 amino acids. Germline lookup yields CDR1 MDHEN and CDR2 SYDVKM. The sample in question was PBMCs from the stem cell graft donor, obtained from the stem cell graft. The V call is TRBV28, the J call TRBJ2-7; D is unresolved. This clonotype was obtained from a human donor who donated a stem cell graft to a child with acute lymphoblastic leukemia. CDR3 sequence reads: CASRAGSPYEQYF. Written as DNA, the CDR3 is TGTGCCAGCAGGGCAGGTAGTCCCTACGAGCAGTACTTC.